These T cell receptor beta chains were read from a single sample in a study of CD8+ T cells in alopecia areata. Repertoires were generated with immunoSEQ multiplex PCR, while TCRdb's copy carries only in-frame clones and drops some. Here the sample spans 150,000 to 200,000 clones, less than 70% being singletons. The material was CD4+ T cells sorted from blood, obtained at week 24, from a patient treated with tofacitinib. The receptors derive from a human donor with alopecia areata. Both conserved end residues are part of each CDR3. The order of the fields is V gene, J gene, CDR3 length, D gene, CDR3 protein. The D gene is left open where the match is weak.

V: TRBV7-8; J: TRBJ1-1; length: 14; D: TRBD1; CDR3: CASSPDRGRAEAFF
V: TRBV7-8; J: TRBJ1-1; length: 14; D: -; CDR3: CASSPPGQNTEAFF
V: TRBV28; J: TRBJ2-1; length: 14; D: TRBD1; CDR3: CASSQGAQYNEQFF
V: TRBV5-1; J: TRBJ2-1; length: 15; D: -; CDR3: CASSYQGGSYNEQFF
V: TRBV27; J: TRBJ2-2; length: 16; D: -; CDR3: CASSKRGTSNTGELFF
V: TRBV6-1; J: TRBJ1-6; length: 15; D: -; CDR3: CASSRQPDHNSPLHF
V: TRBV6-5; J: TRBJ1-6; length: 14; D: -; CDR3: CASSYGGRDSPLHF
V: TRBV2; J: TRBJ2-7; length: 11; D: -; CDR3: CASTAIYEQYF
V: TRBV6-1; J: TRBJ2-3; length: 14; D: TRBD1; CDR3: CASSEGQFTDTQYF
V: TRBV5-1; J: TRBJ1-1; length: 19; D: TRBD1; CDR3: CASRMVVPYLDREDTEAFF
V: TRBV4-2; J: TRBJ2-7; length: 15; D: TRBD1; CDR3: CASSQGDRGWDEQYF
V: TRBV29-1; J: TRBJ1-2; length: 11; D: -; CDR3: CSVWDVRAYTF
V: TRBV5-4; J: TRBJ2-3; length: 12; D: -; CDR3: CASSSGTDTQYF
V: TRBV29-1; J: TRBJ1-1; length: 13; D: -; CDR3: CSVGLKLGGEAFF
V: TRBV5-1; J: TRBJ2-5; length: 15; D: TRBD2; CDR3: CASSLFPGAGGTQYF
V: TRBV5-1; J: TRBJ1-2; length: 14; D: -; CDR3: CASKSRDGNYGYTF
V: TRBV19; J: TRBJ2-1; length: 12; D: -; CDR3: CASSIPTTRQFF
V: TRBV7-9; J: TRBJ2-3; length: 14; D: -; CDR3: CASSFRGDTDTQYF
V: TRBV5-1; J: TRBJ2-7; length: 15; D: TRBD1; CDR3: CASTQTGGVFDEQYF
V: TRBV2; J: TRBJ1-1; length: 11; D: -; CDR3: CASTQAVEAFF
V: TRBV18; J: TRBJ2-7; length: 14; D: -; CDR3: CASSPPAGRSEQYF
V: TRBV4-1; J: TRBJ2-7; length: 15; D: TRBD1; CDR3: CASSRGQGSSYEQYF
V: TRBV6-1; J: TRBJ2-4; length: 16; D: -; CDR3: CASSEALAADKNIQYF
V: TRBV30; J: TRBJ1-2; length: 13; D: -; CDR3: CAWTPGRGYGYTF
V: TRBV6-6; J: TRBJ1-2; length: 14; D: -; CDR3: CASSYSSANYGYTF
V: TRBV5-1; J: TRBJ1-2; length: 13; D: -; CDR3: CASSLDSNYGYTF
V: TRBV25-1; J: TRBJ1-4; length: 12; D: -; CDR3: CASKQGSEKLFF
V: TRBV6-5; J: TRBJ1-2; length: 14; D: -; CDR3: CASSRTARDYGYTF
V: TRBV30; J: TRBJ2-7; length: 13; D: -; CDR3: CACKTDTSYEQYF
V: TRBV30; J: TRBJ1-6; length: 13; D: TRBD1; CDR3: CAWSPQGPSPLHF
V: TRBV29-1; J: TRBJ1-1; length: 14; D: TRBD1; CDR3: CSVAPGQGDTEAFF
V: TRBV6-5; J: TRBJ1-2; length: 13; D: -; CDR3: CASSSTTNYGYTF
V: TRBV29-1; J: TRBJ2-2; length: 13; D: -; CDR3: CSVSTANTGELFF
V: TRBV29-1; J: TRBJ2-7; length: 12; D: -; CDR3: CSVGGSSYEQYF
V: TRBV20-1; J: TRBJ2-1; length: 9; D: -; CDR3: CSVGHEQFF
V: TRBV29-1; J: TRBJ1-4; length: 14; D: -; CDR3: CSASFGLKNEKLFF
V: TRBV18; J: TRBJ1-1; length: 13; D: -; CDR3: CASSEGRNTEAFF
V: TRBV30; J: TRBJ2-5; length: 13; D: -; CDR3: CAWSFGARETQYF
V: TRBV2; J: TRBJ2-7; length: 14; D: -; CDR3: CASNIGGPFYEQYF
V: TRBV6-5; J: TRBJ1-2; length: 15; D: -; CDR3: CASSYTGFPNYGYTF
V: TRBV25-1; J: TRBJ2-7; length: 12; D: -; CDR3: CASSYTSYEQYF
V: TRBV11-3; J: TRBJ1-2; length: 13; D: -; CDR3: CASSQDGNYGYTF
V: TRBV5-1; J: TRBJ1-5; length: 15; D: -; CDR3: CASSLGWGGNQPQHF
V: TRBV18; J: TRBJ2-5; length: 15; D: -; CDR3: CASSPRDRGTETQYF
V: TRBV6-5; J: TRBJ1-1; length: 12; D: TRBD1; CDR3: CASSRDSTEAFF
V: TRBV27; J: TRBJ2-1; length: 14; D: -; CDR3: CASSYRASYNEQFF
V: TRBV2; J: TRBJ2-3; length: 15; D: -; CDR3: CASSELGQGTDTQYF
V: TRBV10-3; J: TRBJ2-7; length: 13; D: TRBD1; CDR3: CAIGSGQLYEQYF
V: TRBV30; J: TRBJ1-1; length: 15; D: -; CDR3: CAWSVRAGMNTEAFF
V: TRBV29-1; J: TRBJ2-5; length: 14; D: TRBD1; CDR3: CSVTGTGNQETQYF
V: TRBV9; J: TRBJ1-2; length: 14; D: -; CDR3: CASSASTANYGYTF
V: TRBV29-1; J: TRBJ2-1; length: 14; D: -; CDR3: CSVVTEYTYNEQFF
V: TRBV5-4; J: TRBJ2-6; length: 17; D: -; CDR3: CASSLNVGNSGANVLTF
V: TRBV5-6; J: TRBJ1-6; length: 15; D: -; CDR3: CASTSVRPNNSPLHF
V: TRBV10-3; J: TRBJ2-6; length: 16; D: -; CDR3: CAITGQLLSGANVLTF
V: TRBV5-6; J: TRBJ2-3; length: 16; D: -; CDR3: CASTAWGGGGTDTQYF
V: TRBV6-6; J: TRBJ2-5; length: 14; D: TRBD1; CDR3: CASSGQGFLETQYF
V: TRBV5-6; J: TRBJ2-5; length: 17; D: TRBD2; CDR3: CASSRPQRGGRLETQYF
V: TRBV2; J: TRBJ1-2; length: 14; D: -; CDR3: CASRVDLGAYGYTF
V: TRBV25-1; J: TRBJ2-7; length: 17; D: -; CDR3: CASSEVSVTGLYYEQYF